This T cell receptor (beta chain) was found in a study of blood T cell repertoires in COVID-19. Study at large: Samples came from the United States, Italy and Spain, spanning acute and convalescent COVID-19. PBMCs, B-cell-depleted T cells, or T cells provided the cDNA or gDNA that made up the material.

Per the original data handling: Estimates of nucleated cell counts were drawn from the amplification of reference gene primers. Some clones are missing from TCRdb's copy, which holds only in-frame ones; the method was immunoSEQ multiplex PCR. V, J and clone size were drawn from that table, and D and trimming were deduced from the DNA. This table holds around 140,000 clones, approximately 87% found once. Trimming cost V 4 bases and J 5 bases, with 21 bases left between them. The V gene's germline CDR1 is SGDLS and CDR2 YYNGEE. This CDR3 contains 17 residues. The sequenced sample consisted of peripheral blood. This chain joins TRBV9 and TRBJ2-2; TRBD2 is a possible D gene (6 bases). The origin of this receptor is a woman aged 45-65 years with active or convalescent COVID-19. The CDR3 spells CASSLSVVGGFTGELFF. The CDR3 DNA reads as TGTGCCAGCAGCCTAAGCGTGGTGGGGGGTTTTACCGGGGAGCTGTTTTTT.